Below are 4 T cell receptor beta chains sequenced from a single sample in a study of T-cell memory formation after mild COVID-19. TCRdb called the 5' RACE reads again in MiXCR, with one record for every CDR3 protein. The data hold under 400,000 distinct CDR3 sequences, with roughly 21% observed a single time. The sample was PBMCs or a T cell subset sorted from them (not recorded which). The receptor source for this set is an adult woman who had mild COVID-19 (a few samples of this study predate the infection). Cell type and time point are not known.

Regarding this clonotype: Mismatch with germline at one junction end may stem from a read error. This rearrangement joins TRBV19 to TRBJ2-6; either TRBD1 or TRBD2 may supply D (5 bases each). The CDR3 length is 16 residues. Germline V lookup: CDR1 LNHDA, CDR2 SQIVND (reference sequence). The CDR3 DNA follows: TGTGACAGTAGTATAAGTGGGGGCTCTGGGGCCAACGTCCTGACTTTC. Protein product: CDSSISGGSGANVLTF.

In its sample, this clonotype was seen a few times. This chain uses TRBV24-1 with TRBJ2-2, with TRBD2 matching 9 bases. The CDR3 is 17 amino acids. The junction had 6 bases not matched to a gene; V was cut back by 0 bases and J by 5 bases. Germline V lookup: CDR1 KGHDR, CDR2 SFDVKD. CDR3 region: CATSDLQPSGTTGELFF. Here the CDR3 DNA reads TGTGCCACCAGTGATTTGCAACCTAGCGGGACAACCGGGGAGCTGTTTTTT.

This clonotype was seen more than once but under ten times. CDR3 loop: CASSYLDTGSTEAFF. CDR3 DNA: TGTGCCAGCAGTTACCTCGATACAGGGAGCACTGAAGCTTTCTTT. J is TRBJ1-1 and V is TRBV6-5; possible D gene TRBD1, 6 bases. The V end was cut by 2 bases, the J end by 4 bases, with 14 bases between. The germline gives CDR1 MNHEY, CDR2 SVGAGI. The CDR3 has 15 amino acids.

There are many counts of this clonotype. The rearrangement joins TRBV27 to TRBJ2-1; a possible D gene is TRBD2 (6 bases). There are 13 residues in the CDR3. The V gene lost 8 bases and the J gene lost 4 bases, with 12 bases spanning the gap. Germline CDR1 reads MNHEY; CDR2 reads SMNVEV (reference sequence). The CDR3 loop reads CASGGVPYNEQFF. The CDR3, as DNA: TGTGCCAGCGGCGGGGTCCCATACAATGAGCAGTTCTTC.